The 13 T cell receptor beta chains in this list originate from one sample, sequenced in a study of blood T cells in healthy people across ages (dated by TCRdb to the mid-2010s). To prepare the library, 5' RACE was applied. Sequencing instrument: Illumina HiSeq 2500. A second roughly 6 to 12 cycle PCR used a sample-barcoded 5' primer and a J-beta primer mix. TCRdb took the public reads, trimmed them with fastp at Q25, ran MiXCR for clone calling and kept in-frame beta chains. Rows with a matching CDR3 protein are joined into one entry that keeps the most common DNA and genes. Present in this sample are about 380,000 distinct CDR3 sequences, roughly half of which were seen just once. 50% to 65% of the sample is in the top ten clones. Sequencing was done on a sample of blood. Every receptor here comes from a man aged 60-69 years in good health.

The chain carries TRBV7-9 and TRBJ2-4; 7 bases match TRBD2. CDR3 length equals 15 residues. Trimming at V came to 7 bases and at J to 1 base, leaving 7 bases not matched to a gene. The germline gives CDR1 SEHNR, CDR2 FQNEAQ (reference sequence). The CDR3 nucleotides read TGTGCCAGCACTACAACTAGCGTTGCCAAAAACATTCAGTACTTC. Its protein product is CASTTTSVAKNIQYF.

As DNA, the CDR3 is TGTGCCATCAGTGTTTCTGTTGTTGACTTGTCCTACACCTTC. Translation gives CAISVSVVDLSYTF. The genes are TRBV10-3 and TRBJ1-2; the D is unclear. V lost 4 bases and J lost 10, with 19 bases in between. This CDR3 spans 14 amino acids. Germline V CDR1 and CDR2: ENHRY, SYGVKD.

The V and J genes are TRBV11-1 and TRBJ2-1, with 8 bases lining up with TRBD2. Trimming removed 2 bases from V and 8 bases from J; junction bases left unmatched: 8. CDR1 and CDR2 (germline): SGHAT, FQDESV (reference sequence). The CDR3 spans 15 residues. The CDR3 DNA reads TGTGCCAGCAGCTTACATTCGGGAGGGGTGGATGAGCAGTTCTTC. This sequence encodes CASSLHSGGVDEQFF.

V and J are TRBV4-1 and TRBJ2-7, with D possibly being TRBD1 or TRBD2 (6 bases each). CDR3 length equals 14 residues. In germline, CDR1 is MGHRA, CDR2 YSYEKL. The ends were cut back, 0 bases at V and 12 bases at J, with 18 bases in the middle. The CDR3 protein is CASSQDGGQETRYF. In DNA form, the CDR3 reads TGCGCCAGCAGCCAAGATGGGGGGCAGGAGACCCGGTACTTC.

This clonotype came up many times. V usage is TRBV2 and J usage is TRBJ1-2, with 8 bases identical to TRBD1. Per the germline V gene, CDR1 is SNHLY and CDR2 is FYNNEI. The CDR3 spans 20 residues. The trim removed 3 bases at V and 5 bases at J, leaving 23 bases unmatched. In DNA form, the CDR3 reads TGTGCCAGCAGTGAGAGGACCACATTTTCTCAGGACAGGGAGGATTATGGCTACACCTTC. This codes for CASSERTTFSQDREDYGYTF.

This clonotype was counted between two and nine times. The rearrangement links TRBV6-2 or TRBV6-3 to TRBJ2-1, with TRBD2 matching over 13 bases. Germline V gives CDR1 MNHEY, CDR2 SVGEGT. The V and J ends lost 6 bases and 9 bases, in that order; junction bases with no gene match: 17. The CDR3 sequence is 18 residues long. The CDR3: CASRIRGPGTSGTVEQFF. In DNA, the CDR3 is TGTGCCAGCAGGATCCGGGGGCCCGGGACTAGCGGGACGGTTGAGCAGTTCTTC.

The rearrangement joins TRBV15 to TRBJ2-5, with D tentatively TRBD2 (6 bases). V was shortened by 2 bases and J by 2 bases, with 12 bases between the two germline ends. There are 15 residues in the CDR3. Per the germline V gene, CDR1 is LNHNV and CDR2 is YYDKDF (reference sequence). Here the CDR3 DNA reads TGTGCCACCAGCAGATCGGGGGAGTTACAAGAGACCCAGTACTTC. Protein product: CATSRSGELQETQYF.

V gene TRBV27 combines with J gene TRBJ1-2, with TRBD1 identical over 7 bases. The CDR3 runs to 15 residues. The germline V gene encodes CDR1 MNHEY and CDR2 SMNVEV (reference sequence). V lost 4 bases and J lost 2; bases outside the gene matches: 7. The CDR3 DNA reads as TGTGCCAGCAGTTCCACCGGGACAGACAACTATGGCTACACCTTC. This codes for CASSSTGTDNYGYTF.

This clonotype was counted a few times. The chain couples TRBV29-1 to TRBJ2-1; D ambiguous. V was shortened by 4 bases and J by 2 bases, with 6 bases between the two germline ends. Germline assignment: CDR1 SQVTM and CDR2 ANQGSEA. This CDR3 has 12 amino acids. The CDR3, as DNA: TGCAGCGTTGGTGGGGCCTACAATGAGCAGTTCTTC. Its protein product is CSVGGAYNEQFF.

This clonotype has ten or more counts. The V call is TRBV10-1, the J call TRBJ2-3; TRBD2 matches at 8 bases. The V gene's germline CDR1 is WNHNN and CDR2 SYGVQD (reference sequence). Germline trimming cut 4 bases from V and 1 base from J; bases unmatched to any gene: 7. The CDR3 spans 16 residues. The CDR3 sequence: CASSGTRRGGTDTQYF. The CDR3 DNA reads as TGCGCCAGCAGTGGAACAAGGCGGGGGGGCACAGATACGCAGTATTTT.

For the CDR3, the DNA is TGTGCCAGCAGCAGGGGGGGGACAACTAGCACAGATACGCAGTATTTT. Encoded protein: CASSRGGTTSTDTQYF. This chain joins TRBV9 and TRBJ2-3; possibly TRBD2 for D (7 bases). The germline CDR1 and CDR2 sequences are SGDLS and YYNGEE. The CDR3 contains 16 residues. Trimming stripped 4 bases from V and 0 bases from J, with 15 bases between. Based on the CDR3 plus reference TRBV9 and TRBJ2-3, the full variable domain is DSGVTQTPKHLITATGQRVTLRCSPRSGDLSVYWYQQSLDQGLQFLIQYYNGEERAKGNILERFSAQQFPDLHSELNLSSLELGDSALYFCASSRGGTTSTDTQYFGPGTRLTVL.

The V gene is TRBV6-2 or TRBV6-3, the J gene TRBJ2-5, with 12 bases that match TRBD2. TRBJ2-7 matches the DNA end more closely, so the J call is doubtful. Per germline, CDR1 MNHEY and CDR2 SVGEGT. The CDR3 is 14 residues long. In nucleotides, the CDR3 is TGTGCCAGCGGACTAGCGGGGCTACCCTACGAGCAGTACTTC. It is translated as CASGLAGLPYEQYF.

V usage is TRBV7-2 and J usage is TRBJ2-5, with TRBD2 as a possible D gene (5 bases). This CDR3 is 15 amino acids long. In germline, CDR1 is SGHTA, CDR2 FQGNSA. Trimming pared 0 bases from V and 1 base from J, leaving 9 bases between. The CDR3 DNA is TGTGCCAGCAGCTTAGCGCGCGGGTCCCAAGAGACCCAGTACTTC. Its protein product is CASSLARGSQETQYF.